These T cell receptor beta chains were read from a single sample in a study of blood T cell repertoires in COVID-19. Using immunoSEQ multiplex PCR, the repertoire was profiled, and TCRdb retains in-frame clones only, with some absent. The sample carries more than 65,000 clones, around 83% recorded once. Sequenced sample: peripheral blood. These receptors were obtained from a woman aged 80 or over with acute or convalescent COVID-19. Both conserved end residues are part of each CDR3. Fields, in order: J gene, D gene, clone size, CDR3 length, V gene, CDR3 DNA, CDR3 protein. A D gene is named only where the DNA matches it firmly. Rows may omit the clone size; those that give it use once, few, many or a size class.

J: TRBJ2-5; D: TRBD1; size: NA; length: 15; V: TRBV19; DNA: TGTGCCAGTAGTCCCAAGGGGACAGTCCAAGAGACCCAGTACTTC; CDR3: CASSPKGTVQETQYF
J: TRBJ1-2; D: TRBD1; size: NA; length: 16; V: TRBV9; DNA: TGTGCCAGCAGCCCTCAACCCGGGACAGGGTTGGTTGGCTACACCTTC; CDR3: CASSPQPGTGLVGYTF
J: TRBJ1-5; D: NA; size: NA; length: 14; V: TRBV19; DNA: TGTGCCAGTAGGACCAGACAGGATAATCAGCCCCAGCATTTT; CDR3: CASRTRQDNQPQHF
J: TRBJ1-1; D: TRBD1; size: once; length: 15; V: TRBV5-1; DNA: TGCGCCAGCAGTACTCAGACAGGGGTCTTCACTGAAGCTTTCTTT; CDR3: CASSTQTGVFTEAFF
J: TRBJ2-3; D: TRBD2; size: NA; length: 16; V: TRBV7-2; DNA: TGTGCCAGCAGCTCAGGACTAGCGGGGAGCACAGATACGCAGTATTTT; CDR3: CASSSGLAGSTDTQYF
J: TRBJ2-2; D: NA; size: few; length: 13; V: TRBV25-1; DNA: TGTGCCAGCAGTAACAGGGTCGTCGGGGAGCTGTTTTTT; CDR3: CASSNRVVGELFF
J: TRBJ2-5; D: NA; size: NA; length: 13; V: TRBV10-3; DNA: TGTGCCCCGACGGGGACTGTGAAAGAGACCCAGTACTTC; CDR3: CAPTGTVKETQYF
J: TRBJ1-2; D: NA; size: few; length: 11; V: TRBV3-1/TRBV3-2; DNA: TGTGCCAGCAGCCGGGGAGTAGGCTACACCTTC; CDR3: CASSRGVGYTF
J: TRBJ1-5; D: TRBD1; size: NA; length: 14; V: TRBV15; DNA: TGTGCCACCAGCGACCGGGACAGTCATCAGCCCCAGCATTTT; CDR3: CATSDRDSHQPQHF
J: TRBJ2-7; D: TRBD2; size: NA; length: 15; V: TRBV7-9; DNA: TGTGCCAGCAGCTCTCCGGAGCGGGGGGTCTACGAGCAGTACTTC; CDR3: CASSSPERGVYEQYF
J: TRBJ2-1; D: NA; size: NA; length: 15; V: TRBV5-1; DNA: TGCGCCAGCAGCTTGCACTGGGCCTCCAACAATGAGCAGTTCTTC; CDR3: CASSLHWASNNEQFF
J: TRBJ1-3; D: TRBD1; size: NA; length: 15; V: TRBV28; DNA: TGTGCCAGCAGTTTGGTAGGGGGCAAGGGAAACACCATATATTTT; CDR3: CASSLVGGKGNTIYF
J: TRBJ2-5; D: TRBD1; size: NA; length: 16; V: TRBV5-1; DNA: TGCGCCAGCAGCTTGGGGGGGACAGGGGATGGAGAGACCCAGTACTTC; CDR3: CASSLGGTGDGETQYF
J: TRBJ1-1; D: NA; size: NA; length: 15; V: TRBV6-1; DNA: TGTGCCAGCAGTGAAGGCCAGGGCCGGAACACTGAAGCTTTCTTT; CDR3: CASSEGQGRNTEAFF
J: TRBJ1-2; D: NA; size: NA; length: 12; V: TRBV2; DNA: TGTGCCAGCAGGAACAGGGAGCGAGGCTACACCTTC; CDR3: CASRNRERGYTF
J: TRBJ2-3; D: TRBD1; size: NA; length: 13; V: TRBV7-9; DNA: TGTGCCCTTGACAGGGACAACACAGATACGCAGTATTTT; CDR3: CALDRDNTDTQYF
J: TRBJ1-2; D: NA; size: NA; length: 11; V: TRBV6-5; DNA: TGTGCCACCACTGTCACCTATGGCTACACCTTC; CDR3: CATTVTYGYTF
J: TRBJ2-5; D: NA; size: NA; length: 15; V: TRBV19; DNA: TGTGCCAGTAGTATGATACACCAGTACCAAGAGACCCAGTACTTC; CDR3: CASSMIHQYQETQYF
J: TRBJ1-2; D: TRBD1; size: NA; length: 17; V: TRBV4-1; DNA: TGCGCCAGCAGCCAAGAGGGTTACAGGGGGCGCTGGGATGGCTACACCTTC; CDR3: CASSQEGYRGRWDGYTF
J: TRBJ1-2; D: NA; size: NA; length: 15; V: TRBV7-8; DNA: TGTGCCAGCAGCTTAGAAGGGGGGGTTCACTATGGCTACACCTTC; CDR3: CASSLEGGVHYGYTF